This T cell receptor (beta chain) was obtained from a study of cytomegalovirus exposure and HLA in healthy donors. About the research overall: Of approximately 400 genotyped donors, about 81% clustered with self-reported Caucasian donors.

V lost 3 bases and J lost 4; bases outside the gene matches: 8. Germline V gene sequence: CDR1 SGHDT, CDR2 YYEEEE. This CDR3 is 17 amino acids long. General study points: Apart from CMV serostatus, no immune exposure information was available.

As concerns this clone: Its antigen remains unknown.

With 60 Vbeta and 13 Jbeta primers, the PCR was carried out. Produced via immunoSEQ multiplex PCR; TCRdb's table is partial and in-frame only. Of about 130,000 clones listed, roughly 80% are singletons. The chain uses TRBV5-6 and TRBJ1-5, with 12 nucleotides matching TRBD1. The sequencing sample was made of PBMCs. This receptor was obtained from a woman aged 40-49 years in good health and CMV-seropositive. CDR3 DNA: TGTGCCAGCAGCTCCGGGACAGGGGGCTCAAAGAATCAGCCCCAGCATTTT. Translated, it gives CASSSGTGGSKNQPQHF.